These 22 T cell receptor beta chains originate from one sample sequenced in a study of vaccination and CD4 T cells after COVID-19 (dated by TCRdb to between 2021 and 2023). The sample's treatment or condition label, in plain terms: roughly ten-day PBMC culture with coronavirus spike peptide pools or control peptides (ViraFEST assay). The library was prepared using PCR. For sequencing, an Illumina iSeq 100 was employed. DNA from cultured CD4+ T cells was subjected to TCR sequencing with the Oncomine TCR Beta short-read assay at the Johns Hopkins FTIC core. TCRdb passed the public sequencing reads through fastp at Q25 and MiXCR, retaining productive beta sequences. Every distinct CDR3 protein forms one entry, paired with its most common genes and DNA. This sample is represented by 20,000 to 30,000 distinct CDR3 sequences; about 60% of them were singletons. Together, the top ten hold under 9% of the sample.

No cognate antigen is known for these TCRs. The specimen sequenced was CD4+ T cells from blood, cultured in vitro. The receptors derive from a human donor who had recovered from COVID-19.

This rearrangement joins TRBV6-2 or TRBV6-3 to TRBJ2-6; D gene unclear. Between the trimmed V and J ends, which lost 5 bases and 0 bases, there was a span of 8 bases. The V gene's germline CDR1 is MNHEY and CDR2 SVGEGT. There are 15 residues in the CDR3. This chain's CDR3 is CASSAWSSGANVLTF. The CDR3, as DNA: TGTGCCAGCAGTGCCTGGAGCTCTGGGGCCAACGTCCTGACTTTC.

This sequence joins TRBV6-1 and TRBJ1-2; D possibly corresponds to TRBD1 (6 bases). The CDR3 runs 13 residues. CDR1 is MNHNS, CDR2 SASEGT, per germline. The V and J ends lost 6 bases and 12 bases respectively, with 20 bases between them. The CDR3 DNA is TGTGCCAGCAGGGGACCCACAGGGCATGAGGACACCTTC. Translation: CASRGPTGHEDTF.

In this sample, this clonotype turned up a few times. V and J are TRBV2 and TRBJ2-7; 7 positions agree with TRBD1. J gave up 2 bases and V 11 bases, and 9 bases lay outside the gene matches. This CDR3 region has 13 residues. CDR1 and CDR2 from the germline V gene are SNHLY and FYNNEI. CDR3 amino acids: CAGAWDSPYEQYF. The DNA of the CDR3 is TGTGCCGGTGCCTGGGACAGTCCCTACGAGCAGTACTTC.

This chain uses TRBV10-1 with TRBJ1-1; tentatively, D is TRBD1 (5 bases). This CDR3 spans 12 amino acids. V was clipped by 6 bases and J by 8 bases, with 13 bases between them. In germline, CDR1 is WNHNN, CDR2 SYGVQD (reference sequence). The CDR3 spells CASRSGAGEAFF. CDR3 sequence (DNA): TGCGCCAGCAGAAGTGGGGCAGGGGAAGCTTTCTTT.

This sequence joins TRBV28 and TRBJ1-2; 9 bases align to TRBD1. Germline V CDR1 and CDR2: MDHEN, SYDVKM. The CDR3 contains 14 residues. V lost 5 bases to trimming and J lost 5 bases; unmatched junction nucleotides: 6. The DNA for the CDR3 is TGTGCCAGCAGTCGACTGACAGGGGGATATGGCTACACCTTC. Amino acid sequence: CASSRLTGGYGYTF.

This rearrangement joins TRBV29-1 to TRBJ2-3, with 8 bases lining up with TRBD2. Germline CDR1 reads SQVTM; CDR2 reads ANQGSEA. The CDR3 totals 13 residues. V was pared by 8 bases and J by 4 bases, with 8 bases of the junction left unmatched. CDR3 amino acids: CSLSGSGPDTQYF. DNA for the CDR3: TGCAGCCTAAGCGGGAGTGGGCCAGATACGCAGTATTTT.

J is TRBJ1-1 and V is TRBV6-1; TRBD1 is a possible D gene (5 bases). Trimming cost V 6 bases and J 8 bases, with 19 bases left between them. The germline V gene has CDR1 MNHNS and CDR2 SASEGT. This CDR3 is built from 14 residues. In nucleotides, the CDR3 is TGTGCCAGCAGCCGACTGAGGGGCGCGTCGGAAGCTTTCTTT. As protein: CASSRLRGASEAFF.

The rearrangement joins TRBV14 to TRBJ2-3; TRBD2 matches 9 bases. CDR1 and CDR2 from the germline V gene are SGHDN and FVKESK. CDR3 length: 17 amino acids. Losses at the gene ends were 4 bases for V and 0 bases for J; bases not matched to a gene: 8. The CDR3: CASSLRLLAGSTDTQYF. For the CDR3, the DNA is TGTGCCAGCAGCCTAAGACTACTAGCGGGCAGCACAGATACGCAGTATTTT.

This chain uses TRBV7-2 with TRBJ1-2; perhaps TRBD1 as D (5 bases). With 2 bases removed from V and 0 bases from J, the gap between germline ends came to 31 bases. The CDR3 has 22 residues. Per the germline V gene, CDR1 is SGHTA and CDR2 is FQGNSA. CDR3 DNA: TGTGCCAGCAGCTTACGGGAAGCAATACAAAGTTATACCACGACAGCTAACTATGGCTACACCTTC. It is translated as CASSLREAIQSYTTTANYGYTF. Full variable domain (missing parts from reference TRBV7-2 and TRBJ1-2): GAGVSQSPSNKVTEKGKDVELRCDPISGHTALYWYRQSLGQGLEFLIYFQGNSAPDKSGLPSDRFSAERTGGSVSTLTIQRTQQEDSAVYLCASSLREAIQSYTTTANYGYTFGSGTRLTVV.

CDR3: CASSFEGLAYEQYF. CDR3 DNA sequence: TGTGCCAGCAGCTTTGAGGGGCTGGCCTACGAGCAGTACTTC. The J gene is TRBJ2-7, the V gene TRBV7-2; D tentatively reads TRBD1 or TRBD2 (5 bases each). The CDR3 spans 14 residues. In germline, CDR1 is SGHTA, CDR2 FQGNSA. V lost 3 bases, J lost 2 bases, and 11 bases lay in between.

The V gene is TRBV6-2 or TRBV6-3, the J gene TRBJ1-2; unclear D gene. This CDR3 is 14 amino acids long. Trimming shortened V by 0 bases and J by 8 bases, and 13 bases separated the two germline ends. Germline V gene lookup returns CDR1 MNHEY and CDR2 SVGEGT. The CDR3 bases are TGTGCCAGCAGTTACTCGGGGAAGAGCTTGGGCTACACCTTC. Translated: CASSYSGKSLGYTF.

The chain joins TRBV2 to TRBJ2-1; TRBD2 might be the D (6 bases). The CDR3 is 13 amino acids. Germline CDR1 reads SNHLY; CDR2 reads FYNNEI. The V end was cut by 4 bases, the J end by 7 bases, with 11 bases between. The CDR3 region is CASSVNSGNEQFF. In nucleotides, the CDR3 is TGTGCCAGCAGTGTTAATAGCGGTAATGAGCAGTTCTTC. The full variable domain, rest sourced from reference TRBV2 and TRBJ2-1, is EPEVTQTPSHQVTQMGQEVILRCVPISNHLYFYWYRQILGQKVEFLVSFYNNEISEKSEIFDDQFSVERPDGSNFTLKIRSTKLEDSAMYFCASSVNSGNEQFFGPGTRLTVL.

CDR3 nucleotide sequence: TGTGCCAGCACAGGGACTAGCGGTTTGAACACCGGGGAGCTGTTTTTT. This gives the protein CASTGTSGLNTGELFF. The chain carries TRBV7-9 and TRBJ2-2; 11 bases are shared with TRBD2. J was trimmed by 1 base and V by 7 bases; bases with no gene match: 5. The germline gives CDR1 SEHNR, CDR2 FQNEAQ (reference sequence). The CDR3 spans 16 residues.

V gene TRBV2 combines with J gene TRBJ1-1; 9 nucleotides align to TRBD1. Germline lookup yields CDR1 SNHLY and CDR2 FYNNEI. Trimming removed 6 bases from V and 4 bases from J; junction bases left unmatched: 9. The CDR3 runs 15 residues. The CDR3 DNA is TGTGCCAGCAGGCTACAGGGGGCGCCGGGCACTGAAGCTTTCTTT. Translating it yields CASRLQGAPGTEAFF.

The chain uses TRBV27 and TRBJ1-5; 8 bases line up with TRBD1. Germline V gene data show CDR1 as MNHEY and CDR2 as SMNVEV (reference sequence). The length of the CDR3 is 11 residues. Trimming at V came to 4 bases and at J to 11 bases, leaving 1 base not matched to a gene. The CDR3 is CASSYRGTQHF. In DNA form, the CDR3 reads TGTGCCAGCAGTTACAGGGGGACCCAGCATTTT.

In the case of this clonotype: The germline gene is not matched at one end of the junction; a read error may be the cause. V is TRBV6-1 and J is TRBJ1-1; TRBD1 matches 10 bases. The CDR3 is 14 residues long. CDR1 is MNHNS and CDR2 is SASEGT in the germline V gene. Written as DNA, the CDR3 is TGTACCAGCACCCTGACAGGGGGCAGTGGTGGAGCTTTCTTT. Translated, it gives CTSTLTGGSGGAFF.

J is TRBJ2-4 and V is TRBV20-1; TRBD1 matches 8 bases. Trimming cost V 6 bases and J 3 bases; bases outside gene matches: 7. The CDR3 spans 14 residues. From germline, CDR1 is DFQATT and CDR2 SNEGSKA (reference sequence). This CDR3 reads CSATGGRGKNIQYF. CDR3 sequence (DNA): TGCAGTGCCACAGGGGGTCGGGGCAAAAACATTCAGTACTTC.

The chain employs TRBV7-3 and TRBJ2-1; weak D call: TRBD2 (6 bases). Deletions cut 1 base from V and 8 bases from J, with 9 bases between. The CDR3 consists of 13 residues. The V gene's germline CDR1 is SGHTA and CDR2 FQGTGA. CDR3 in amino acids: CASSLSGIDEQFF. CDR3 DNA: TGTGCCAGCAGCTTAAGCGGGATCGATGAGCAGTTCTTC. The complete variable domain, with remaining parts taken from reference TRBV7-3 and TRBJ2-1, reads GAGVSQTPSNKVTEKGKYVELRCDPISGHTALYWYRQSLGQGPEFLIYFQGTGAADDSGLPNDRFFAVRPEGSVSTLKIQRTERGDSAVYLCASSLSGIDEQFFGPGTRLTVL.

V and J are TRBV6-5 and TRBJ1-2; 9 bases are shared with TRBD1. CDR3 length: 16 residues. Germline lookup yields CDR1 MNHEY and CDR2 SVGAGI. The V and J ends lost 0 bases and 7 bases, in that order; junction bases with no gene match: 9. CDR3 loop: CASSYSIRTGASGYTF. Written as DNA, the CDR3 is TGTGCCAGCAGTTACTCGATTCGGACAGGGGCGTCTGGCTACACCTTC.

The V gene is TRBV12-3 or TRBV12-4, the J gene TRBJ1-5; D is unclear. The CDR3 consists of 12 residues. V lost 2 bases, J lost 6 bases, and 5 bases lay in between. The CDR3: CASSLQAQPQHF. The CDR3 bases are TGTGCCAGCAGTTTACAGGCTCAGCCCCAGCATTTT.

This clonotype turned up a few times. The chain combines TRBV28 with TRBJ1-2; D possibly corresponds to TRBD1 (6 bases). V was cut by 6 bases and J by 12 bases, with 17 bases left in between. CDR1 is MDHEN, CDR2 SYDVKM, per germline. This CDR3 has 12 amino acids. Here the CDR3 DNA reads TGTGCCAGCAGAAATATTGGGGGCTTGAACACCTTC. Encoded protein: CASRNIGGLNTF.

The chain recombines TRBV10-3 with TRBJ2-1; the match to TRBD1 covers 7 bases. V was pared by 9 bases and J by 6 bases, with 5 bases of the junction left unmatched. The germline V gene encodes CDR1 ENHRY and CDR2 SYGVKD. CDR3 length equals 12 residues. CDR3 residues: CAMGTAVNEQFF. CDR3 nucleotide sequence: TGTGCCATGGGGACAGCAGTCAATGAGCAGTTCTTC.